This TCR beta chain is drawn from a study of T cell changes during pregnancy in multiple sclerosis (dated by TCRdb to 2018 to 2020). Some background on the complete study: In women with multiple sclerosis, the researchers looked at how the T cell repertoire shifted as pregnancy progressed.

The cysteine opens and the phenylalanine closes a CDR3 of 14 amino acids. The CDR3 DNA has 42 bases and is translated from base 1. V lost 2 bases and J lost 5 bases; the stretch between them is 13 bases long. From a lookup of the germline V gene (reference sequence), CDR1 and CDR2 are MNHNY and SVGAGI. The library was generated by the immunoSEQ multiplex PCR assay. As stored in TCRdb, this immuneACCESS dataset retains in-frame rearrangements with V and J assigned. A fraction of the clones does not appear; measured against another copy, unresolved V genes explain less than half of the discrepancy, and the remainder lacks a known reason. Across this sample there are around 57,000 clones, with about nine tenths seen only once. 1% to 1.5% of the sample comes from the top ten. Comments on this clone: Its antigen remains unidentified. No base quality values were provided; no much bigger clone lies one nucleotide off.

The TCR comes from a female donor in good health, enrolled as a control in a pregnancy study. The chain is made from TRBV6-6 and TRBJ2-7; the best D guess is TRBD1, with 6 bases matching. The sample in question was peripheral blood, obtained after pregnancy. The DNA reads TGTGCCAGCAGTTACACAGGGAGTCAGGACGAGCAGTACTTC. The translation is CASSYTGSQDEQYF.